This T cell receptor (beta chain) was found in a study of vaccination effects on CD4 cells after COVID-19. The protocol was immunoSEQ multiplex PCR, while the TCRdb copy is restricted to in-frame clones and leaves out a portion. The sample has tens of thousands of clones, about 67% seen once. Overall study findings and caveats: Within healthy vaccinees, only 1 of 255 vaccine-induced clones displayed cross-reactivity with common cold coronaviruses. After vaccination, at late timepoints, clones induced by infection and by vaccine contracted markedly.

The germline gives CDR1 SGHNT, CDR2 YYREEE (reference sequence). Trimming removed 0 bases from V and 0 bases from J, with 7 bases in between. The CDR3 loop spans 15 amino acids. Remarks on this clone: Its antigen is undetermined.

Investigators separated out CD4+ T cells once around eleven days of culture had passed. A half-medium replacement with IL-2 medium was carried out on days 3 and 7. This chain joins TRBV5-4 and TRBJ2-4; D may be TRBD1 or TRBD2 (5 bases each). The sequence was collected from a human donor who received a COVID-19 vaccine. Here the sequenced sample was CD4+ T cells from PBMCs cultured without peptide, taken before COVID-19 vaccination. As DNA, the CDR3 is TGTGCCAGCAGCTTGGCCGGGACAGCCAAAAACATTCAGTACTTC. Protein sequence: CASSLAGTAKNIQYF.